This TCR beta chain was captured in a study of cytotoxic CD8 clonotypes in ibrutinib-treated CLL. Target depth was 1 in 200,000 to 1 in 1 million T cells, about 10x per clonotype. Clones were read by immunoSEQ multiplex PCR, and TCRdb kept only the in-frame ones, dropping some. Here the sample spans around 140,000 clones, around 81% being singletons. The germline V and J ends were trimmed by 2 bases and 0 bases, with 7 bases remaining between them. The CDR3 is 13 residues long. The germline gives CDR1 GTSNPN, CDR2 SVGIG (reference sequence). The sequences come from PBMCs, collected after 36 months of ibrutinib treatment. The sequence came from a human donor with chronic lymphocytic leukemia. This rearrangement joins TRBV30 to TRBJ1-1; the D is unclear. The CDR3 protein is CAWSRQLNTEAFF. The CDR3 DNA sequence: TGTGCCTGGAGTAGGCAGTTGAACACTGAAGCTTTCTTT.